This T cell receptor beta chain is from a study of cytomegalovirus exposure and HLA in healthy donors. Points from the study as a whole: The study designated over 150 TCR beta chains cytomegalovirus-associated.

Concerning this clone: What it binds is not known.

Primers: 60 Vbeta forward and 13 Jbeta reverse. TCRdb's table, derived via immunoSEQ multiplex PCR, lists solely in-frame clones and lacks some. The table records 120,000 to 150,000 clones, 80% of them present only once. Sequencing input: PBMCs. The sequence was obtained from a male donor in good health and CMV-seronegative.

CDR3 region: CASSISQGGVNTEAFF. The CDR3, as DNA: TGTGCCAGTAGTATTAGCCAGGGAGGGGTGAACACTGAAGCTTTCTTT. The V gene is TRBV19, the J gene TRBJ1-1, with a tentative D call TRBD1 (5 bases). The V gene's germline CDR1 is LNHDA and CDR2 SQIVND (reference sequence). The CDR3 covers 16 residues. Trimming cost V 3 bases and J 0 bases, with 14 bases left between them.